This note documents a single T cell receptor (beta chain) sequence. This entry is derived from a study of blood T cell repertoires in COVID-19. Study overall: Researchers got acute and convalescent COVID-19 samples from the United States, Italy and Spain. T cells, B-cell-depleted T cells, or PBMCs supplied cDNA or gDNA.

The CDR3 loop spans 16 amino acids. The V and J ends lost 5 bases and 3 bases respectively, with 17 bases between them. Germline CDR1 and CDR2: SGHVS and FQNEAQ. In the original workflow: Amplified reference gene primers provided the basis for estimating nucleated cell counts. Assay used: immunoSEQ multiplex PCR; TCRdb lists only in-frame clones, some missing. For V, J and clone size, that table is used; D and trimming come from the DNA. The sample has fewer than 300,000 clones, around 87% seen once; the top ten hold about 1.6%. The sequence derives from a woman in her thirties or forties who had recovered from COVID-19. Sequencing input: peripheral blood. The chain uses TRBV7-8 and TRBJ2-4, with D possibly matching TRBD1 (7 bases). CDR3 residues: CASSVQGKGGKNIQYF. In DNA, the CDR3 is TGTGCCAGCAGCGTACAGGGGAAGGGAGGCAAAAACATTCAGTACTTC.